One sample yielded the 18 T cell receptor beta chains listed below, sequenced in a study of T cells of healthy individuals. In TCRdb, the 5' RACE reads were re-called with MiXCR into one record per CDR3 protein. In the table there are nearly 100,000 distinct CDR3 sequences, approximately 16% of which are singletons. These receptors all come from a human donor in good health.

This chain uses TRBV7-2 with TRBJ2-7; TRBD1 might be the D (7 bases). Germline assignment: CDR1 SGHTA and CDR2 FQGNSA. Trimming left V 5 bases short and J 6 bases short, with 14 bases between. The CDR3 spans 13 residues. The CDR3 sequence is CASSTYRGGEQYF. The CDR3 DNA is TGTGCCAGCAGCACCTACAGGGGAGGCGAGCAGTACTTC.

This clonotype was counted between two and nine times. V usage is TRBV6-2 or TRBV6-3 and J usage is TRBJ2-1; 7 bases align to TRBD1. This CDR3 contains 20 residues. J lost 0 bases, V lost 2 bases, and 16 bases had no gene match. The V gene's germline CDR1 is MNHEY and CDR2 SVGEGT. In DNA form, the CDR3 reads TGTGCCAGCAGTTACGGCCGGGCCCAACAGGGGACCTACTCCTACAATGAGCAGTTCTTC. Translated: CASSYGRAQQGTYSYNEQFF.

This clonotype was seen a handful of times. CDR3 in amino acids: CASSLEGRSGYQETQYF. The CDR3 DNA is TGTGCCAGCAGCTTAGAGGGTCGGAGCGGTTACCAAGAGACCCAGTACTTC. The V call is TRBV11-2, the J call TRBJ2-5; possible D gene TRBD2, 5 bases. This CDR3 is built from 17 residues. Germline loops: CDR1 SGHAT, CDR2 FQNNGV. The germline V and J ends were trimmed by 0 bases and 0 bases, with 14 bases remaining between them.

This clonotype showed up just a few times. This chain uses TRBV5-5 with TRBJ1-2, with D unresolved. Germline CDR1 is SGHKS and CDR2 is YYEKEE (reference sequence). V was trimmed by 3 bases and J by 2 bases, leaving 11 bases between them. The CDR3 consists of 14 residues. CDR3 sequence reads: CASSSGHGNYGYTF. The DNA for the CDR3 is TGTGCCAGCAGCTCCGGCCACGGAAACTATGGCTACACCTTC.

The chain recombines TRBV20-1 with TRBJ1-2, with 8 nucleotides matching TRBD1. V lost 7 bases, J lost 10 bases, and 23 bases stayed unmatched. The V gene's germline CDR1 is DFQATT and CDR2 SNEGSKA (reference sequence). The CDR3 consists of 16 residues. CDR3 bases: TGCAGTGTCTCCCGGGACAGGTTGGCCTCAGGCGCCTACTACACCTTC. Translated: CSVSRDRLASGAYYTF.

This clonotype was seen repeatedly, ten times or more. The V and J genes are TRBV12-3 or TRBV12-4 and TRBJ2-7, with TRBD1 matching over 12 bases. Trimming took 4 bases from V and 3 from J; bases not matched to a gene: 13. The CDR3 is 18 amino acids. CDR3 loop: CASSSGQGAPFYRYEQYF. The CDR3 DNA follows: TGTGCCAGCAGTTCGGGACAGGGGGCCCCTTTTTACCGCTACGAGCAGTACTTC.

There are many counts of this clonotype. The chain carries TRBV18 and TRBJ1-1; no clear D gene. Trimming cost V 6 bases and J 6 bases, with 20 bases left between them. Germline V gene lookup returns CDR1 KGHSH and CDR2 LQKENI. This CDR3 has 15 amino acids. CDR3 residues: CASSRTQEITAEAFF. The CDR3 DNA reads as TGTGCCAGCTCCCGAACGCAGGAAATCACCGCTGAAGCTTTCTTT.

The chain links TRBV18 to TRBJ2-5; 13 bases align to TRBD2. The CDR3 runs to 14 residues. Germline V CDR1 and CDR2: KGHSH, LQKENI. J was trimmed by 4 bases and V by 6 bases; bases with no gene match: 2. The DNA of the CDR3 is TGTGCCAGCTCCGGGACTAGCGGGATAGAGACCCAGTACTTC. Translation: CASSGTSGIETQYF.

The genes are TRBV6-6 and TRBJ2-2; D is possibly TRBD2 (6 bases). Germline assignment: CDR1 MNHNY and CDR2 SVGAGI (reference sequence). The CDR3 covers 14 residues. V lost 5 bases and J lost 4, with 11 bases in between. The CDR3 reads CASSLREATGELFF. CDR3 DNA sequence: TGTGCCAGCAGTCTCAGGGAGGCCACCGGGGAGCTGTTTTTT.

This clonotype was counted only a few times. V and J are TRBV10-3 and TRBJ1-1; the match to TRBD1 covers 7 bases. From germline, CDR1 is ENHRY and CDR2 SYGVKD. The CDR3 extends over 16 amino acids. Losses at the gene ends were 3 bases for V and 6 bases for J; bases not matched to a gene: 13. This CDR3 is CAISDITAGGGPEAFF. DNA of the CDR3: TGTGCCATCAGTGATATTACCGCAGGGGGTGGCCCTGAAGCTTTCTTT.

This clonotype was found many times. The chain is built from TRBV28 and TRBJ1-5, with 9 bases aligning to TRBD1. CDR3 length: 16 residues. V gave up 5 bases and J gave up 6 bases; unmatched junction bases: 11. Germline CDR1 and CDR2: MDHEN and SYDVKM. CDR3 in DNA: TGTGCCAGCAGTCTTAGGTCCCGGGACAGGGCTCAGCCCCAGCATTTT. This codes for CASSLRSRDRAQPQHF. Supplemented by reference TRBV28 and TRBJ1-5, the full variable domain reads DVKVTQSSRYLVKRTGEKVFLECVQDMDHENMFWYRQDPGLGLRLIYFSYDVKMKEKGDIPEGYSVSREKKERFSLILESASTNQTSMYLCASSLRSRDRAQPQHFGDGTRLSIL.

The CDR3 region is CASSYTVPGLAGHYNEQFF. The CDR3 DNA follows: TGTGCCAGCAGTTACACCGTTCCCGGACTAGCGGGGCACTACAATGAGCAGTTCTTC. J is TRBJ2-1 and V is TRBV6-5, with TRBD2 matching 12 bases. The CDR3 consists of 19 residues. Per the germline V gene, CDR1 is MNHEY and CDR2 is SVGAGI. With V trimmed by 2 bases and J by 3 bases, 11 bases remained unmatched.

This clonotype appeared many times. The chain joins TRBV27 to TRBJ2-7; 7 positions agree with TRBD1. Germline V CDR1 and CDR2: MNHEY, SMNVEV (reference sequence). CDR3 length: 13 residues. V shed 6 bases and J 4 bases; nucleotides not matched to a gene: 6. The CDR3 DNA follows: TGTGCCAGCAGCCCGGGACAGCTGTACGAGCAGTACTTC. Encoded protein: CASSPGQLYEQYF.

About this clonotype itself: The germline gene is not matched at one end of the junction; a read error may be the cause. The chain is built from TRBV12-3 or TRBV12-4 and TRBJ2-1; weak D call: TRBD2 (6 bases). The CDR3 consists of 14 residues. The DNA for the CDR3 is TGTGCCAGCAGGTTAGCGGAAACCTACAATGAGCAGTTCTTC. Amino acid sequence: CASRLAETYNEQFF.

The V and J genes are TRBV6-2 or TRBV6-3 and TRBJ2-7; D remains ambiguous. Germline V gene lookup returns CDR1 MNHEY and CDR2 SVGEGT. V lost 0 bases, J lost 4 bases, and 10 bases lay in between. This CDR3 region has 14 residues. As DNA, the CDR3 is TGTGCCAGCAGTTACTCAGGGTTTTTTTACGAGCAGTACTTC. This codes for CASSYSGFFYEQYF.

The chain couples TRBV28 to TRBJ2-7, with D perhaps matching TRBD1 (6 bases). Trimming shortened V by 5 bases and J by 9 bases, and 29 bases separated the two germline ends. Germline V gene sequence: CDR1 MDHEN, CDR2 SYDVKM. The CDR3 contains 17 residues. The CDR3 loop is CASSQTRPTGIEKGQYF. For the CDR3, the DNA is TGTGCCAGCAGTCAAACCCGACCGACAGGCATTGAGAAGGGGCAGTACTTC.

This clonotype turned up a few times. The chain employs TRBV2 and TRBJ1-1; no definite D call. CDR1 and CDR2 (germline): SNHLY, FYNNEI. V dropped 3 bases and J dropped 4 bases, with 3 bases sitting between them. CDR3 size: 11 residues. CDR3 sequence reads: CASSDGTEAFF. The DNA for the CDR3 is TGTGCCAGCAGTGACGGCACTGAAGCTTTCTTT. The whole variable domain, filled in from reference TRBV2 and TRBJ1-1, reads EPEVTQTPSHQVTQMGQEVILRCVPISNHLYFYWYRQILGQKVEFLVSFYNNEISEKSEIFDDQFSVERPDGSNFTLKIRSTKLEDSAMYFCASSDGTEAFFGQGTRLTVV.

V usage is TRBV9 and J usage is TRBJ2-7, with 8 bases fitting TRBD2. Per the germline V gene, CDR1 is SGDLS and CDR2 is YYNGEE. The CDR3 is 16 amino acids. The trim removed 4 bases at V and 3 bases at J, leaving 12 bases unmatched. The CDR3 is CASSPRLTSVSYEQYF. For the CDR3, the DNA is TGTGCCAGCAGCCCCCGCCTGACTAGCGTAAGCTACGAGCAGTACTTC.